At least ten counts were recorded for the clone carrying this T cell receptor (beta chain). Its antigen is unidentified. The sample belongs to a study of early T cells in non-severe SARS-CoV-2 infection. Study-level background: Bulk RNA isolated from unsorted whole blood underwent sequencing; chains were not paired.

Molecules of cDNA were individually given unique molecular identifiers that were attached to them. One entry per CDR3 protein results from TCRdb running MiXCR on the 5' RACE reads. This table holds roughly 67,000 distinct CDR3 sequences, 12% found once. Study-wide results and limits: Private and CD4 specificities were missed by VDJdb matching, skewed to anti-spike CD8.

Trimming removed 0 bases from V and 3 bases from J, with 9 bases in between. CDR3 length: 14 residues. Germline-derived CDR1 and CDR2 are SGHKS and YYEKEE (reference sequence). Sequenced material: whole blood. This receptor was obtained from an adult who was a healthcare worker with PCR-confirmed SARS-CoV-2 infection or an uninfected control (not recorded which). The chain employs TRBV5-5 and TRBJ2-5; D gene ambiguous. The CDR3 spells CASSLGAVKETQYF. CDR3 nucleotides: TGTGCCAGCAGCTTGGGGGCAGTCAAAGAGACCCAGTACTTC.